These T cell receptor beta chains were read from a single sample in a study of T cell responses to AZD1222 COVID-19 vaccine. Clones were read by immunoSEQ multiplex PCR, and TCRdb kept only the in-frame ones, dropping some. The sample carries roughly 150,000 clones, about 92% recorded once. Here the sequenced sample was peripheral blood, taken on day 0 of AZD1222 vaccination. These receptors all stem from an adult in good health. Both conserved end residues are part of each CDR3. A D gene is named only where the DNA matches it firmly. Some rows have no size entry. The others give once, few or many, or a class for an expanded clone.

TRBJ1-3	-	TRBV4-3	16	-	TGCGCCAGCAGCCAAGATTTCCGGAGCTCTGGAAACACCATATATTTT	CASSQDFRSSGNTIYF
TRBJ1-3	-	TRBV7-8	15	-	TGTGCCAGCAGCTTCATACGGTACTCTGGAAACACCATATATTTT	CASSFIRYSGNTIYF
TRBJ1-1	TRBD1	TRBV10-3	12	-	TGTGCCATCTCGGGACAGGGAGATGAAGCTTTCTTT	CAISGQGDEAFF
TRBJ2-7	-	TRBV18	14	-	TGTGCCAGCTCACCAGCGGAGGGTAGCGACGAGCAGTACTTC	CASSPAEGSDEQYF
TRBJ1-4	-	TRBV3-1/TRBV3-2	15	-	TGTGCCAGCAGCCAAGATCCCCGGACCGATGAAAAACTGTTTTTT	CASSQDPRTDEKLFF
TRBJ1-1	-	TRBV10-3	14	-	TGTGCCATCAGTCCCGGGACGAAGAACACTGAAGCTTTCTTT	CAISPGTKNTEAFF
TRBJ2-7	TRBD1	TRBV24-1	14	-	TGTGCCACCAGCCCCGGGACAGGGCACGGCGAGCAGTACTTC	CATSPGTGHGEQYF
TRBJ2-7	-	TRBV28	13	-	TGTGCCAGCAGTTGGTATGTGGGGAGGGAGCAGTACTTC	CASSWYVGREQYF
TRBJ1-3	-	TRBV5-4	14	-	TGTGCCAGCAGCCCCCGTCTCTCTGGAAACACCATATATTTT	CASSPRLSGNTIYF
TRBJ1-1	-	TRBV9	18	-	TGTGCCAGCAGCGACCCCTCTTCCGGGACACTTGACTCCACTGAAGCTTTCTTT	CASSDPSSGTLDSTEAFF
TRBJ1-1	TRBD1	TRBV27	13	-	TGTGCCAGCAGGACGGACAGGGTCTCTGAAGCTTTCTTT	CASRTDRVSEAFF
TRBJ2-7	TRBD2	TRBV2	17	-	TGTGCCAGCAGTGAGGTCCTGGGGCTAGCGGGAGGGGACGAGCAGTACTTC	CASSEVLGLAGGDEQYF
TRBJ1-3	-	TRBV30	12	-	TGTGCCTGGGGAGGGTCTGGAAACACCATATATTTT	CAWGGSGNTIYF
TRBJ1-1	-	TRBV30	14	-	TGTGCCTGGAGTGTAAAGGGACTAGTCACTGAAGCTTTCTTT	CAWSVKGLVTEAFF
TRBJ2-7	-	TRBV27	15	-	TGTGCCAGCAGTTTATCCACCGGGAATGCCTACGAGCAGTACTTC	CASSLSTGNAYEQYF
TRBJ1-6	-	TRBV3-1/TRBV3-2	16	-	TGTGCCAGCAGCCGGATCGTGGGAGTTGGTAATTCACCCCTCCACTTT	CASSRIVGVGNSPLHF
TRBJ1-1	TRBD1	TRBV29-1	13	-	TGCAGCGTAGTGACAGGGGGTTTAGCTGAAGCTTTCTTT	CSVVTGGLAEAFF
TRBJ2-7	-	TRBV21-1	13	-	TGTGCCTACCCGGGACAGACCTCCTACGAGCAGTACTTC	CAYPGQTSYEQYF
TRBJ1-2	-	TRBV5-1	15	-	TGCGCCAGCAGAGAAGAGACAGGCCTCCACTATGGCTACACCTTC	CASREETGLHYGYTF
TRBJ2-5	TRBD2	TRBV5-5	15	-	TGTGCCAGCAGCAAGAGCGGGAGGGCCCGGGAGACCCAGTACTTC	CASSKSGRARETQYF
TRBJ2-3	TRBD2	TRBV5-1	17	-	TGCGCCAGCAGCTTGGCTCAACTAGCGGGAGGACCAGATACGCAGTATTTT	CASSLAQLAGGPDTQYF
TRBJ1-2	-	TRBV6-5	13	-	TGTGCCAGCACCCAGGCGTTAAGCTATGGCTACACCTTC	CASTQALSYGYTF
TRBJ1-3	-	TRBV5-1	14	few	TGCGCCAGCAGCGGAGAAGGCTCTGGAAACACCATATATTTT	CASSGEGSGNTIYF
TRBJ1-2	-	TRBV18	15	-	TGTGCCAGCTCACCACGGCAGCAACAAAACTATGGCTACACCTTC	CASSPRQQQNYGYTF
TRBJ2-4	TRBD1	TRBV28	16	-	TGTGCCAGCAGGGAGCCAGGGGGTGAGTCCAAAAACATTCAGTACTTC	CASREPGGESKNIQYF
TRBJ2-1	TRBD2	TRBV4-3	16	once	TGCGCCAGCAGCCAGAGTGTAGCGGGGTCCTACAATGAGCAGTTCTTC	CASSQSVAGSYNEQFF
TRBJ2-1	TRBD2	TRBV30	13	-	TGTGCCTGGAGCAGACTAGCGGTTGGTGAGCAGTTCTTC	CAWSRLAVGEQFF
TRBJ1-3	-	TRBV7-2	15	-	TGTGCCAGCAGCTTAGGTCCCCCAGGAGGAAACACCATATATTTT	CASSLGPPGGNTIYF
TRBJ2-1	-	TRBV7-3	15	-	TGTGCCAGCAGCTTTGGCGACGGATCCTACAATGAGCAGTTCTTC	CASSFGDGSYNEQFF
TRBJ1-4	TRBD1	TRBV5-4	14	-	TGTGCCAGCAGCTTACAGGGGACTAATGAAAAACTGTTTTTT	CASSLQGTNEKLFF
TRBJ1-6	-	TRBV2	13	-	TGTGCCAGCAGTGGCGGGTATAATTCACCCCTCCACTTT	CASSGGYNSPLHF
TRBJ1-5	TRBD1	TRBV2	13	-	TGTGCCAGCAGACAACAGGGGAGGCAGCCCCAGCATTTT	CASRQQGRQPQHF
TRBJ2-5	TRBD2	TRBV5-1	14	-	TGCGCCAGCAGCCCGGGGACTAGCGAAGAGACCCAGTACTTC	CASSPGTSEETQYF
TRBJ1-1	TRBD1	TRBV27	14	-	TGTGCCAGCAGTTTCGGGACAGGGGGCACTGAAGCTTTCTTT	CASSFGTGGTEAFF
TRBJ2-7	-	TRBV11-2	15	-	TGTGCCAGCAGCCCAGGGGGGGGTAGGACCATCGAGCAGTACTTC	CASSPGGGRTIEQYF
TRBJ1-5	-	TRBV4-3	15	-	TGCGCCAGCAGCCAAGATATGGGGCAGAATCAGCCCCAGCATTTT	CASSQDMGQNQPQHF
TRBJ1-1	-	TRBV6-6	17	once	TGTGCCAGCAGTCCCAATCGAGGGGGTTTTTGGGCCACCATGGCTTTCTTT	CASSPNRGGFWATMAFF
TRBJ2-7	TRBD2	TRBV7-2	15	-	TGTGCCAGCAGCGAGGGACTAGCGGAAACCTACGAGCAGTACTTC	CASSEGLAETYEQYF
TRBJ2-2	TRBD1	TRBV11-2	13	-	TGTGCCGGGGCAGGGGGTGTCACCGGGGAGCTGTTTTTT	CAGAGGVTGELFF
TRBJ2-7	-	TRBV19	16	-	TGTGCCAGTAGTATGCGGTCCACCCAGGGGGGCGGCGAGCAGTACTTC	CASSMRSTQGGGEQYF
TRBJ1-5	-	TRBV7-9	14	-	TGTGCCAGCAGCCCCCAGGGAGGCAATCAGCCCCAGCATTTT	CASSPQGGNQPQHF
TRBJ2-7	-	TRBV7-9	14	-	TGTGCCAGCAGCTTCCGCACAGGGAGGGGCGAGCAGTACTTC	CASSFRTGRGEQYF
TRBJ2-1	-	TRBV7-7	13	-	TGTGCCAGCAGCTTAGATATTGGGGGTGAGCAGTTCTTC	CASSLDIGGEQFF
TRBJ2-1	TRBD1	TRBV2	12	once	TGTGCCAGCAGCGATTGGGACAGGGGAAAGTTCTTC	CASSDWDRGKFF
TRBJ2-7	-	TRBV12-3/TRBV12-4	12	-	TGTGCCAGCAGCTTACAGGGACGCGAGCAGTACTTC	CASSLQGREQYF
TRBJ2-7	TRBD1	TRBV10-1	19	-	TGCGCCAGCCCTGACGGGCGCTCAAACAGGGGGCCCTTCGCCTACGAGCAGTACTTC	CASPDGRSNRGPFAYEQYF
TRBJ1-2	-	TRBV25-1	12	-	TGTGCCAGCAGTGAGATTATAGGCGGCTACACCTTC	CASSEIIGGYTF
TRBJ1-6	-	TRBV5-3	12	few	TGTGCCAGAAGCTTGGCGGGATCACCCCTCCACTTT	CARSLAGSPLHF
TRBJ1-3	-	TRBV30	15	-	TGTGCCTGGAGTGCCGGACAGTCTATAGGGAACACCATATATTTT	CAWSAGQSIGNTIYF
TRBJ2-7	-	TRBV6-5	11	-	TGTGCCAGCGGGAACAGGGACGAGCAGTACTTC	CASGNRDEQYF
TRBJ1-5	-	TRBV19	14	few	TGTGCCAGTAGTTCACAGGGTCGAGCTCAGCCCCAGCATTTT	CASSSQGRAQPQHF
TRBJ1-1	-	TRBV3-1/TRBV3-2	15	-	TGTGCCAGCAGCCATTCAGGGAGGACGAACACTGAAGCTTTCTTT	CASSHSGRTNTEAFF
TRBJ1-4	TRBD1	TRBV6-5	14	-	TGTGCCAGCAGTAGACAGGGGTGGAATGAAAAACTGTTTTTT	CASSRQGWNEKLFF
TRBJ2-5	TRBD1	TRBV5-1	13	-	TGCGCCAGCAGCCTAACAGGGGACGAGACCCAGTACTTC	CASSLTGDETQYF